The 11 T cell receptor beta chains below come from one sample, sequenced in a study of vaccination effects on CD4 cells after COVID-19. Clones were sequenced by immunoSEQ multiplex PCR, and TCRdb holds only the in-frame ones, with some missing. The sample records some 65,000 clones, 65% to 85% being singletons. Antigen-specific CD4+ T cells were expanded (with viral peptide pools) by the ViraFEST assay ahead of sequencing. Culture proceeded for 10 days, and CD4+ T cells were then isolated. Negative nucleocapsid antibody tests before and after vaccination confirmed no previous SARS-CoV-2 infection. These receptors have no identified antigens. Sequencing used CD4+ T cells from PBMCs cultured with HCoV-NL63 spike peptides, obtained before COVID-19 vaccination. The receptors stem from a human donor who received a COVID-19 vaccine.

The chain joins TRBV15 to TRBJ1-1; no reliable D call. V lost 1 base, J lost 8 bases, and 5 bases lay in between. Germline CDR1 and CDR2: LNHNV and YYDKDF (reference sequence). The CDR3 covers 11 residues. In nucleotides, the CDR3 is TGTGCCACCAGCAGAGGGACCGAAGCTTTCTTT. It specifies CATSRGTEAFF.

For the CDR3, the DNA is TGTGCTAGTGGTTTGGGACAGGGGATTAATGAAAAACTGTTTTTT. Amino acids: CASGLGQGINEKLFF. This chain uses TRBV12-5 with TRBJ1-4, with 8 bases that match TRBD1. The CDR3 consists of 15 residues. Germline trimming cut 1 base from V and 4 bases from J; bases unmatched to any gene: 2. Germline CDR1 is LGHNT and CDR2 is FRNRAP.

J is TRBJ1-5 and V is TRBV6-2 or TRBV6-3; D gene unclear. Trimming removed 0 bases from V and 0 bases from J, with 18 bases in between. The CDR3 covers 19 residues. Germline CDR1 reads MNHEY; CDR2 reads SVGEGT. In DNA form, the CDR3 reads TGTGCCAGCAGTTACTCGATGGATAGCGTGGGCCGTAGCAATCAGCCCCAGCATTTT. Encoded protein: CASSYSMDSVGRSNQPQHF.

CDR3 loop: CATSDQTGAQYF. The CDR3 DNA follows: TGTGCCACCAGTGATCAAACAGGGGCCCAGTACTTC. The chain combines TRBV24-1 with TRBJ2-5; 7 bases align to TRBD1. This CDR3 region has 12 residues. J was trimmed by 9 bases and V by 3 bases; bases with no gene match: 3. Germline V gene data show CDR1 as KGHDR and CDR2 as SFDVKD.

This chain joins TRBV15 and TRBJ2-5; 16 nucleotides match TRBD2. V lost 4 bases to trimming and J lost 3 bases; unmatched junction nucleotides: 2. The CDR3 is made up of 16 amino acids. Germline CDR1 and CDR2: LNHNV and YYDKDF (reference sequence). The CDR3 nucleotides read TGTGCCACCAGCAAGGGACTAGCGGGGGGGAAAGAGACCCAGTACTTC. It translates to CATSKGLAGGKETQYF.

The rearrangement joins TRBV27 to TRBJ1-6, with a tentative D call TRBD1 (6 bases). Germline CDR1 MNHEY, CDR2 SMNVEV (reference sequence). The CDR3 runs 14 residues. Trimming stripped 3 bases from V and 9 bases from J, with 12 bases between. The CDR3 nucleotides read TGTGCCAGCAGTTTCGTTCAGGGGAGTTCACCCCTCCACTTT. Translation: CASSFVQGSSPLHF.

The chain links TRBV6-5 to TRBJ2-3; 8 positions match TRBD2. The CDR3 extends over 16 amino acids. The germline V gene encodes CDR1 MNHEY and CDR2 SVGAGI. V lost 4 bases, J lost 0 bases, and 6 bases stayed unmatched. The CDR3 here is CASSFHGLASTDTQYF. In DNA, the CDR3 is TGTGCCAGCAGTTTCCACGGACTAGCTAGCACAGATACGCAGTATTTT.

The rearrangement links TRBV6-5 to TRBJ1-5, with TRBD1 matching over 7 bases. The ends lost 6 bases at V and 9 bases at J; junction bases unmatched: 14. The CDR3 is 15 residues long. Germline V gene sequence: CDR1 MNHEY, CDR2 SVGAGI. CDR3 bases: TGTGCCAGCAGCACAAGACAGGGAGGGATTGGGCCCCAGCATTTT. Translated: CASSTRQGGIGPQHF.

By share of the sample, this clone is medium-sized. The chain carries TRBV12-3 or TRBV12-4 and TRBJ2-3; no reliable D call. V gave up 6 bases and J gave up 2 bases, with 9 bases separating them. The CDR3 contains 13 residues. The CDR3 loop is CASSPYNTDTQYF. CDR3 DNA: TGTGCCAGCAGCCCTTATAACACAGATACGCAGTATTTT.

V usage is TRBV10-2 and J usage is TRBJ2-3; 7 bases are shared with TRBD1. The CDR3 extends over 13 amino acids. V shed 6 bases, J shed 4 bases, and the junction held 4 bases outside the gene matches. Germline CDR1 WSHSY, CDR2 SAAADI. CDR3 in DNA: TGCGCCAGCAGGACAGGGAGTGCAGATACGCAGTATTTT. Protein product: CASRTGSADTQYF.

CDR3 region: CASSSEGVTQYF. CDR3 sequence (DNA): TGTGCCAGCAGCTCTGAGGGTGTGACCCAGTACTTC. This chain connects TRBV13 to TRBJ2-5, with D tentatively TRBD2 (5 bases). CDR3 length equals 12 residues. Germline V CDR1 and CDR2: PRHDT, FYEKMQ (reference sequence). V lost 4 bases and J 7 bases, leaving 10 bases between the germline ends.